Shown below are 12 T cell receptor beta chains from a single sample sequenced in a study of beta chain features in type 1 diabetes. Since all of the isolated RNA was reverse transcribed, expressed TCRB transcripts were what got sequenced. Libraries were prepared by immunoSEQ multiplex PCR; TCRdb keeps only in-frame clonotypes and omits some of them. Seen here are 200,000 to 250,000 clones, 9.6% observed once, and the top ten hold under 0.035%. Sequenced input: naive CD4+ T cells from blood. The source is a woman younger than 30 in good health.

This clone was seen more than once but under ten times. The J gene is TRBJ1-1, the V gene TRBV25-1, with D perhaps TRBD1 (5 bases). Germline V gives CDR1 MGHDK, CDR2 SYGVNS. With 3 bases removed from V and 5 bases from J, the gap between germline ends came to 10 bases. The CDR3 is made up of 13 amino acids. The CDR3 bases are TGTGCCAGCAGTGACCCAGGGCAGACTGAAGCTTTCTTT. Amino acids: CASSDPGQTEAFF.

This clone was found a few times. The rearrangement uses TRBV6-1 and TRBJ2-3; 7 nucleotides align to TRBD2. CDR1 and CDR2 from the germline V gene are MNHNS and SASEGT. The V gene end was trimmed by 9 bases and the J gene end by 5 bases; junction bases not matched to a gene: 11. This CDR3 spans 14 amino acids. DNA for the CDR3: TGTGCCAGACTGCAGCGGGGAGACGGAGATACGCAGTATTTT. Amino acid sequence: CARLQRGDGDTQYF.

In its sample, this clone was seen a few times. The gene calls are TRBV27 and TRBJ2-1; the match to TRBD1 covers 11 bases. The CDR3 length is 16 residues. The V and J ends lost 10 bases and 5 bases, in that order; junction bases with no gene match: 13. Germline assignment: CDR1 MNHEY and CDR2 SMNVEV (reference sequence). As DNA, the CDR3 is TGTGCCATCCCACTGACTCCGGGACAGGGGGACAATGAGCAGTTCTTC. Its translation is CAIPLTPGQGDNEQFF.

The genes are TRBV15 and TRBJ2-1; TRBD2 is a possible D gene (6 bases). V was shortened by 5 bases and J by 0 bases, with 11 bases between the two germline ends. The CDR3 runs 15 residues. Germline V gene data show CDR1 as LNHNV and CDR2 as YYDKDF (reference sequence). For the CDR3, the DNA is TGTGCCACCAGCGGGGCGGGATCCTCCTACAATGAGCAGTTCTTC. Translating it yields CATSGAGSSYNEQFF.

V is TRBV30 and J is TRBJ2-7; 8 nucleotides match TRBD2. CDR1 and CDR2 (germline): GTSNPN, SVGIG (reference sequence). V lost 4 bases, J lost 6 bases, and 14 bases stayed unmatched. The CDR3 covers 15 residues. The CDR3, as DNA: TGTGCCTGGACCCGGGGGGGGCGGATCACGCGCGAGCAGTACTTC. Protein product: CAWTRGGRITREQYF.

There are a few counts of this clone. This rearrangement joins TRBV4-1 to TRBJ2-1; 10 bases fit TRBD2. J gave up 6 bases and V 4 bases, and 9 bases lay outside the gene matches. From germline, CDR1 is MGHRA and CDR2 YSYEKL. This CDR3 has 16 amino acids. CDR3: CASSRAGTSDRNEQFF. The CDR3, as DNA: TGCGCCAGCAGCCGGGCCGGGACTAGCGATCGCAATGAGCAGTTCTTC.

This clone was found a few times. The V call is TRBV9, the J call TRBJ2-5, with 9 bases aligning to TRBD2. V gave up 0 bases and J gave up 1 base; unmatched junction bases: 4. The CDR3 totals 16 residues. The germline gives CDR1 SGDLS, CDR2 YYNGEE. CDR3 in DNA: TGTGCCAGCAGCGTAGAAGCGGGGGGCCTCCAAGAGACCCAGTACTTC. Translation gives CASSVEAGGLQETQYF.

This clone was observed a few times. The V and J genes are TRBV6-5 and TRBJ1-2; TRBD1 matches 8 bases. The germline V gene encodes CDR1 MNHEY and CDR2 SVGAGI. V gave up 0 bases and J gave up 5 bases; unmatched junction bases: 8. The CDR3 extends over 16 amino acids. This CDR3 is CASSYSMTDRVYGYTF. In DNA form, the CDR3 reads TGTGCCAGCAGTTACTCGATGACGGACAGGGTTTATGGCTACACCTTC.

The chain links TRBV5-4 to TRBJ2-7; D might be TRBD1 (6 bases). This CDR3 has 15 residues. Trimming removed 0 bases from V and 2 bases from J, with 12 bases in between. Per the germline V gene, CDR1 is SGHNT and CDR2 is YYREEE (reference sequence). In DNA form, the CDR3 reads TGTGCCAGCAGCTTGGAACAGGGATCTGCCTACGAGCAGTACTTC. Protein product: CASSLEQGSAYEQYF.

The chain couples TRBV25-1 to TRBJ2-2; D unresolved. Per the germline V gene, CDR1 is MGHDK and CDR2 is SYGVNS. CDR3 size: 16 residues. V was pared by 1 base and J by 0 bases, with 9 bases between. The CDR3 DNA is TGTGCCAGCAGTGAATCTGGGCTATCGAACACCGGGGAGCTGTTTTTT. It codes for CASSESGLSNTGELFF.

This clone was found a few times. The J gene is TRBJ2-7, the V gene TRBV15, with D tentatively TRBD1 (6 bases). Trimming left V 3 bases short and J 11 bases short, with 14 bases between. This CDR3 spans 12 amino acids. CDR1 and CDR2 from the germline V gene are LNHNV and YYDKDF (reference sequence). DNA of the CDR3: TGTGCCACCAGCAGGGATACAGGGTTGAAGTACTTC. It is translated as CATSRDTGLKYF.

This clone was seen a handful of times. The chain uses TRBV19 and TRBJ1-2; TRBD1 matches at 8 bases. The CDR3 consists of 14 residues. The germline V gene encodes CDR1 LNHDA and CDR2 SQIVND (reference sequence). With V trimmed by 1 base and J by 8 bases, 6 bases remained unmatched. CDR3 in amino acids: CASSIGTGSRGYTF. CDR3 DNA sequence: TGTGCCAGTAGTATAGGGACAGGGTCGCGGGGCTACACCTTC.